These 21 T cell receptor beta chains were all obtained from the same sample, sequenced in a study of OX40 agonist ivuxolimab in advanced cancers. The method was immunoSEQ multiplex PCR; TCRdb's version includes in-frame clones alone and lacks a portion of them. The top ten hold approximately 2% of the sample, which has 74,000 or so clones, about 90% seen once. The specimen comprised CD4+ or CD8+ T cells sorted from blood, sampled in a trial of the OX40 agonist ivuxolimab. Receptors originate from an adult with an advanced solid tumor such as melanoma, head and neck, liver or kidney cancer.

The genes are TRBV7-2 and TRBJ2-7; D gene unclear. This CDR3 comprises 15 residues. Trimming stripped 1 base from V and 0 bases from J, with 10 bases between. CDR1 and CDR2 (germline): SGHTA, FQGNSA. The CDR3: CASSLGHLSSYEQYF. The CDR3 DNA follows: TGTGCCAGCAGCTTAGGACACCTCAGCTCCTACGAGCAGTACTTC.

The rearrangement links TRBV4-3 to TRBJ1-2; 8 nucleotides match TRBD1. This CDR3 spans 15 amino acids. Germline CDR1 and CDR2: LGHNA and YSLEER. V lost 0 bases and J lost 4; bases outside the gene matches: 4. CDR3 loop: CASSQDRQGAYGYTF. The CDR3 DNA sequence: TGCGCCAGCAGCCAAGATAGGCAGGGGGCCTATGGCTACACCTTC.

This clone appeared a few times. The chain carries TRBV27 and TRBJ1-6; 10 nucleotides match TRBD1. Germline V gene lookup returns CDR1 MNHEY and CDR2 SMNVEV (reference sequence). CDR3 size: 14 residues. The V gene end was trimmed by 8 bases and the J gene end by 8 bases; junction bases not matched to a gene: 6. The CDR3 is CASPGGTGDSPLHF. As DNA, the CDR3 is TGTGCCAGCCCTGGCGGGACAGGGGATTCACCCCTCCACTTT.

The chain couples TRBV7-2 to TRBJ2-2; 9 nucleotides match TRBD1. With 5 bases clipped from V and 5 bases from J, the junction kept 6 bases outside the gene matches. CDR3 length: 15 residues. Germline loops: CDR1 SGHTA, CDR2 FQGNSA. The CDR3 region has the DNA TGTGCCAGCAGCCCCCGGGACAGGGTAACCGGGGAGCTGTTTTTT. Protein sequence: CASSPRDRVTGELFF.

This clone was counted between two and nine times. This chain joins TRBV5-1 and TRBJ2-5; possible D gene TRBD1, 6 bases. Trimming stripped 2 bases from V and 2 bases from J, with 10 bases between. CDR3 length: 14 residues. Germline loops: CDR1 SGHRS, CDR2 YFSETQ. In DNA, the CDR3 is TGCGCCAGCAGCTTAGGACAGATACAAGAGACCCAGTACTTC. The encoded protein is CASSLGQIQETQYF.

The chain's CDR3 is CALRTSGTGEQYF. CDR3 coding DNA: TGTGCCCTAAGGACTAGCGGGACGGGCGAGCAGTACTTC. The V gene is TRBV10-3, the J gene TRBJ2-7, with TRBD2 identical over 12 bases. J lost 6 bases, V lost 11 bases, and 8 bases had no gene match. This CDR3 is 13 amino acids long. The germline V gene encodes CDR1 ENHRY and CDR2 SYGVKD.

The V and J genes are TRBV7-2 and TRBJ1-1, with 9 bases identical to TRBD1. Losses at the gene ends were 5 bases for V and 1 base for J; bases not matched to a gene: 2. CDR3 length equals 14 residues. Looked up from germline, CDR1 is SGHTA and CDR2 is FQGNSA. In DNA form, the CDR3 reads TGTGCCAGCAGCCGGGGACAGGGGAACACTGAAGCTTTCTTT. It is translated as CASSRGQGNTEAFF.

This chain uses TRBV7-2 with TRBJ2-2, with TRBD2 as a possible D gene (5 bases). Germline CDR1 is SGHTA and CDR2 is FQGNSA. V lost 7 bases, J lost 3 bases, and 18 bases lay in between. The CDR3 covers 16 residues. Written as DNA, the CDR3 is TGTGCCAGCAACCTCGTCGGGGTCGGTGACACCGGGGAGCTGTTTTTT. Residues: CASNLVGVGDTGELFF.

The rearrangement joins TRBV6-1 to TRBJ1-1; 7 bases align to TRBD1. Germline V gene lookup returns CDR1 MNHNS and CDR2 SASEGT. The V gene end was trimmed by 6 bases and the J gene end by 5 bases; junction bases not matched to a gene: 6. The CDR3 is 13 amino acids. The CDR3, as DNA: TGTGCCAGCAGCGCGGGACAGTTGACTGAAGCTTTCTTT. Amino acids: CASSAGQLTEAFF.

Written as DNA, the CDR3 is TGTGCCAGCAGTTACCAGCGATACGAGCAGTACTTC. This encodes CASSYQRYEQYF. The chain is built from TRBV2 and TRBJ2-7; D gene unclear. The ends were cut back, 5 bases at V and 4 bases at J, with 9 bases in the middle. The CDR3 is 12 amino acids. Germline values: CDR1 SNHLY, CDR2 FYNNEI.

The chain couples TRBV30 to TRBJ1-5, with D unresolved. V lost 2 bases to trimming and J lost 0 bases, with 8 bases between them. Germline assignment: CDR1 GTSNPN and CDR2 SVGIG (reference sequence). This CDR3 spans 14 amino acids. The CDR3 bases are TGTGCCTGGAGTCCATTTAATAGCAATCAGCCCCAGCATTTT. Amino acids: CAWSPFNSNQPQHF.

This CDR3 reads CASSPRTSGYNEQFF. The CDR3 DNA sequence: TGTGCCAGCAGCCCTAGGACTAGCGGTTACAATGAGCAGTTCTTC. The chain carries TRBV7-2 and TRBJ2-1; TRBD2 agrees at 10 bases. With 5 bases clipped from V and 4 bases from J, the junction kept 5 bases outside the gene matches. CDR1 SGHTA and CDR2 FQGNSA come from the germline V gene. CDR3 length equals 15 residues.

This clone occurred a few times. The V and J genes are TRBV5-1 and TRBJ1-4; the D is unclear. CDR1 is SGHRS, CDR2 YFSETQ, per germline. CDR3 length equals 16 residues. With 2 bases removed from V and 1 base from J, the gap between germline ends came to 12 bases. CDR3 nucleotides: TGCGCCAGCAGCTTAACCAGACTGGGAACTAATGAAAAACTGTTTTTT. This sequence encodes CASSLTRLGTNEKLFF. Using reference TRBV5-1 and TRBJ1-4 for the parts outside the CDR3, the full variable domain is KAGVTQTPRYLIKTRGQQVTLSCSPISGHRSVSWYQQTPGQGLQFLFEYFSETQRNKGNFPGRFSGRQFSNSRSEMNVSTLELGDSALYLCASSLTRLGTNEKLFFGSGTQLSVL.

In its sample, this clone was seen a few times. The chain couples TRBV9 to TRBJ2-5, with D perhaps assigned TRBD1 or TRBD2 (5 bases each). The CDR3 consists of 12 residues. In germline, CDR1 is SGDLS, CDR2 YYNGEE. The V gene lost 4 bases and the J gene lost 5 bases, with 9 bases spanning the gap. The CDR3 DNA reads TGTGCCAGCAGCCCATGGGGGGAGACCCAGTACTTC. It codes for CASSPWGETQYF. Supplemented by reference TRBV9 and TRBJ2-5, the full variable domain reads DSGVTQTPKHLITATGQRVTLRCSPRSGDLSVYWYQQSLDQGLQFLIQYYNGEERAKGNILERFSAQQFPDLHSELNLSSLELGDSALYFCASSPWGETQYFGPGTRLLVL.

The chain joins TRBV7-9 to TRBJ1-2, with D perhaps matching TRBD1 (5 bases). The V and J ends lost 1 base and 5 bases respectively, with 11 bases between them. Germline CDR1 and CDR2: SEHNR and FQNEAQ (reference sequence). This CDR3 has 14 residues. CDR3 loop: CASSLDTQGYGYTF. The CDR3 DNA follows: TGTGCCAGCAGCTTAGATACTCAGGGTTATGGCTACACCTTC.

This clone has only one observation. The CDR3 DNA sequence: TGTGCCAGCAGCTCACAGGGTGGGGAGACCCAGTACTTC. Translating it yields CASSSQGGETQYF. The gene calls are TRBV7-9 and TRBJ2-5; D may be TRBD1 (6 bases). The CDR3 totals 13 residues. Trimming cost V 4 bases and J 5 bases, with 11 bases left between them. Germline CDR1 and CDR2: SEHNR and FQNEAQ (reference sequence).

The chain employs TRBV5-1 and TRBJ1-2; D gene unclear. Per germline, CDR1 SGHRS and CDR2 YFSETQ. The CDR3 sequence is 12 residues long. V lost 0 bases to trimming and J lost 4 bases, with 4 bases between them. The CDR3 sequence is CASSLDRYGYTF. The CDR3 region has the DNA TGCGCCAGCAGCTTGGACCGCTATGGCTACACCTTC.

This rearrangement joins TRBV13 to TRBJ1-2; TRBD1 matches 7 bases. Trimming took 2 bases from V and 3 from J; bases not matched to a gene: 15. CDR1 is PRHDT and CDR2 is FYEKMQ in the germline V gene (reference sequence). The CDR3 is made up of 18 amino acids. For the CDR3, the DNA is TGTGCCAGCAGCTTACAACAGGGGCCGGGAACCTGGGACTATGGCTACACCTTC. It is translated as CASSLQQGPGTWDYGYTF.

V gene TRBV11-3 combines with J gene TRBJ2-7; D ambiguous. This CDR3 has 13 residues. Trimming removed 1 base at V and 3 bases at J, with 7 bases between. CDR1 and CDR2 (germline): SGHNT, YENEEA. DNA for the CDR3: TGTGCCAGCAGCTTAGGGCAGATCTACGAGCAGTACTTC. It is translated as CASSLGQIYEQYF.

This chain uses TRBV4-1 with TRBJ1-2; 8 positions agree with TRBD1. This CDR3 spans 16 amino acids. The trim removed 0 bases at V and 8 bases at J, leaving 11 bases unmatched. Germline V gives CDR1 MGHRA, CDR2 YSYEKL. The CDR3 DNA is TGCGCCAGCAGCCAAGAGGAGGATCAGGGGGCGAGAGGCTACACCTTC. Its translation: CASSQEEDQGARGYTF.

The V gene is TRBV6-5, the J gene TRBJ2-5, with unresolved D. CDR1 is MNHEY, CDR2 SVGAGI, per germline. The CDR3 contains 13 residues. V lost 2 bases and J lost 5, with 9 bases in between. The CDR3 region has the DNA TGTGCCAGCAGTTACATAAGGCGGGAGACCCAGTACTTC. Translation: CASSYIRRETQYF.